This entry lists 16 T cell receptor beta chains sequenced from one sample in a study of regulatory T cells in long-lasting Graves disease. Through Arm-PCR of CDR3 regions and iRepertoire HTBI primers, TCR beta libraries were built. MiXCR was run by TCRdb on the multiplex PCR reads, yielding one entry per CDR3 protein. Of some 430,000 distinct CDR3 sequences listed, 20% to 25% are singletons. As for time point: persistent/refractory GD, antithyroid drugs over 5 years with positive TRAb. Construction of the TCR library relied on RNA isolated from PBMCs. The sequencing here drew on peripheral blood mononuclear cells (PBMCs), taken when the disease was refractory, from a patient treated with antithyroid drugs. The receptors come from a female donor with Graves disease.

V is TRBV30 and J is TRBJ1-1, with D possibly TRBD1 on 6 matching bases. V was clipped by 0 bases and J by 4 bases, with 9 bases between them. The CDR3 sequence is 13 residues long. Germline V gene sequence: CDR1 GTSNPN, CDR2 SVGIG (reference sequence). The CDR3 sequence is CAWSVARGTEAFF. The CDR3 nucleotides are TGTGCCTGGAGTGTAGCCAGGGGCACTGAAGCTTTCTTT.

This clonotype has at least ten counts. This chain uses TRBV11-1 with TRBJ2-7; D call uncertain. Germline lookup yields CDR1 SGHAT and CDR2 FQDESV (reference sequence). Trimming took 3 bases from V and 5 from J, leaving 11 bases between them. The CDR3 is 13 residues long. The CDR3 bases are TGTGCCAGCAGCTTGGGATCCCTCGACGAGCAGTACTTC. The encoded protein is CASSLGSLDEQYF.

This clonotype has just one count. The chain couples TRBV2 to TRBJ2-3; TRBD2 agrees at 8 bases. Unmatched junction bases numbered 9, after V lost 10 bases and J lost 0 bases. CDR3 length equals 15 residues. Germline lookup yields CDR1 SNHLY and CDR2 FYNNEI. Here the CDR3 reads CATQLLAGSTDTQYF. CDR3 in DNA: TGTGCCACCCAACTATTAGCGGGGAGCACAGATACGCAGTATTTT.

The chain has TRBV11-2 and TRBJ2-7; D unclear. The germline CDR1 and CDR2 sequences are SGHAT and FQNNGV. Trimming removed 1 base from V and 0 bases from J, with 10 bases in between. The CDR3 totals 15 residues. In DNA, the CDR3 is TGTGCCAGCAGCTTAGGTGACCGACCCTCCTACGAGCAGTACTTC. This encodes CASSLGDRPSYEQYF.

This clonotype was counted many times. V and J are TRBV28 and TRBJ2-5, with D maybe TRBD2 (5 bases). TRBJ2-1 matches the DNA end more closely, so the J call is doubtful. The length of the CDR3 is 15 residues. The germline CDR1 and CDR2 sequences are MDHEN and SYDVKM. Written as DNA, the CDR3 is TGTGCCAGCAGTTTTGTCGGACTTCCCGCCAATGAGCAGTTCTTC. Its translation is CASSFVGLPANEQFF.

The sample holds many counts of this clonotype. The chain is built from TRBV6-2 or TRBV6-3 and TRBJ2-7; 7 bases match TRBD2. The CDR3 extends over 15 amino acids. V lost 3 bases to trimming and J lost 3 bases; unmatched junction nucleotides: 8. Germline loops: CDR1 MNHEY, CDR2 SVGEGT. CDR3 protein: CASSYKAGLHYEQYF. The CDR3 bases are TGTGCCAGCAGTTATAAAGCGGGACTTCACTACGAGCAGTACTTC.

About this clonotype itself: A junction boundary mismatches the germline segment, possibly from a read error. The chain carries TRBV20-1 and TRBJ2-5, with 10 bases fitting TRBD2. The CDR3 is 14 residues long. From germline, CDR1 is DFQATT and CDR2 SNEGSKA (reference sequence). The CDR3 nucleotides are TGCAGTGCGAGAGCGGGAGGGCCTATGGAGACCCAGTACTTC. Protein: CSARAGGPMETQYF.

This clonotype has more than one count but fewer than ten. V is TRBV9 and J is TRBJ1-1; unclear D gene. CDR3 length: 16 amino acids. CDR1 and CDR2 from the germline V gene are SGDLS and YYNGEE. The ends were cut back, 0 bases at V and 3 bases at J, with 15 bases in the middle. The CDR3 is CASSVGEGAIDTEAFF. The DNA for the CDR3 is TGTGCCAGCAGCGTAGGGGAGGGCGCGATCGACACTGAAGCTTTCTTT.

This clonotype was picked up many times. This rearrangement joins TRBV12-3 or TRBV12-4 to TRBJ2-5; 7 nucleotides align to TRBD1. This CDR3 is built from 14 residues. Losses at the gene ends were 5 bases for V and 4 bases for J; bases not matched to a gene: 7. The CDR3 region is CASSAEGDRETQYF. The CDR3, as DNA: TGTGCCAGCAGTGCCGAGGGGGACAGAGAGACCCAGTACTTC.

The chain is built from TRBV5-1 and TRBJ2-7; TRBD2 aligns across 8 bases. Per germline, CDR1 SGHRS and CDR2 YFSETQ. Trimming removed 0 bases from V and 3 bases from J; junction bases left unmatched: 5. This CDR3 spans 15 amino acids. The CDR3 protein is CASSLGLASIYEQYF. Here the CDR3 DNA reads TGCGCCAGCAGCTTGGGACTAGCGTCGATCTACGAGCAGTACTTC.

The gene calls are TRBV19 and TRBJ1-1; tentative D call: TRBD1 (5 bases). Trimming removed 7 bases at V and 1 base at J, with 16 bases between. The CDR3 extends over 15 amino acids. Germline CDR1 LNHDA, CDR2 SQIVND (reference sequence). CDR3 DNA sequence: TGTGCCAGTAAACGAATGGGGGTCGGGAACACTGAAGCTTTCTTT. This encodes CASKRMGVGNTEAFF.

This clonotype was detected ten times or more. V usage is TRBV6-5 and J usage is TRBJ2-5; 13 nucleotides agree with TRBD2. The V and J ends lost 2 bases and 0 bases, in that order; junction bases with no gene match: 0. This CDR3 is 16 amino acids long. Germline lookup yields CDR1 MNHEY and CDR2 SVGAGI. CDR3 sequence (DNA): TGTGCCAGCAGTTACGGGACTAGCGGGAACCAAGAGACCCAGTACTTC. It yields the protein CASSYGTSGNQETQYF.

This clonotype was found many times. The chain uses TRBV11-2 and TRBJ2-5; 9 nucleotides align to TRBD1. Germline loops: CDR1 SGHAT, CDR2 FQNNGV. This CDR3 has 16 amino acids. After removal of 1 base from V and 2 bases from J, the junction contained 5 bases not matched to a gene. CDR3 sequence reads: CASSLAGTGKQETQYF. The DNA for the CDR3 is TGTGCCAGCAGCTTAGCTGGGACAGGGAAACAAGAGACCCAGTACTTC. Based on the CDR3 plus reference TRBV11-2 and TRBJ2-5, the full variable domain is EAGVAQSPRYKIIEKRQSVAFWCNPISGHATLYWYQQILGQGPKLLIQFQNNGVVDDSQLPKDRFSAERLKGVDSTLKIQPAKLEDSAVYLCASSLAGTGKQETQYFGPGTRLLVL.

This chain links TRBV19 with TRBJ2-2; 12 bases fit TRBD2. There are 16 residues in the CDR3. Germline CDR1 is LNHDA and CDR2 is SQIVND (reference sequence). With 4 bases clipped from V and 7 bases from J, the junction kept 7 bases outside the gene matches. The CDR3 nucleotides are TGTGCCAGTAGTACTCTAGCGGGAGGGCCGGTCGGGGAGCTGTTTTTT. This gives the protein CASSTLAGGPVGELFF.

The chain combines TRBV18 with TRBJ1-1, with D possibly matching TRBD1 (5 bases). V was trimmed by 8 bases and J by 1 base, leaving 11 bases between them. CDR1 KGHSH and CDR2 LQKENI come from the germline V gene. This CDR3 comprises 13 residues. The chain's CDR3 is CASATGKNTEAFF. The CDR3 DNA is TGTGCCAGCGCAACAGGCAAGAACACTGAAGCTTTCTTT. The variable domain in full, with the rest retrieved from reference TRBV18 and TRBJ1-1, is NAGVMQNPRHLVRRRGQEARLRCSPMKGHSHVYWYRQLPEEGLKFMVYLQKENIIDESGMPKERFSAEFPKEGPSILRIQQVVRGDSAAYFCASATGKNTEAFFGQGTRLTVV.

The chain has TRBV29-1 and TRBJ2-2; D call uncertain. The ends were cut back, 6 bases at V and 7 bases at J, with 15 bases in the middle. The germline CDR1 and CDR2 sequences are SQVTM and ANQGSEA. This CDR3 is 13 amino acids long. In DNA, the CDR3 is TGCAGCGTAGGTCGGCGGACGGACGGGGAGCTGTTTTTT. Protein: CSVGRRTDGELFF.